Listed here is a single T cell receptor beta chain. It has no known antigen specificity. No much larger clone is present one base from it, and per-base qualities are unavailable. The data originate from a study of early T cells in non-severe SARS-CoV-2 infection (dated by TCRdb to the early 2020s). Background on the whole study: Because TCR sequencing relied on bulk RNA taken from unsorted whole blood, pairing of alpha and beta chains was not possible.

Results the study describes overall, beyond this receptor: VDJdb matching was skewed toward anti-spike CD8 responses and likely underestimated virus-specific expansions, missing private and CD4 specificities.

A case-control design nested within a healthcare worker cohort in London, UK, was used, with weekly nasopharyngeal swab PCR tests and blood sampling performed. Healthcare workers were recruited between 23 and 31 March 2020, during the week of the UK lockdown, and were followed weekly for up to roughly 15 weeks. The library came from 5' RACE. TCRdb names NextSeq 500 as the instrument used. In the TCR library protocol, unique molecular identifiers were attached to individual cDNA molecules to correct for PCR bias and sequencing error. Sequencing covered both TCR alpha and beta chains, and within each sample the abundances of alpha and beta sequences were tightly co-correlated. As for the original processing: V gene, J gene and CDR3 annotation of TCR sequences was performed with Decombinator V4. Expanded TCRs were defined as changing significantly between any two time points under a Poisson model with p below 0.0001. TCR abundances were normalised to the total number of TCRs sequenced in each sample and reported as counts per million. VDJdb, accessed 1 November 2021, was searched for CMV, EBV and SARS-CoV-2 annotated TCRs, excluding TCRs annotated for multiple antigens. TCRdb reprocessing: public reads trimmed at Q25 with fastp, clones called with MiXCR, in-frame beta chains kept. Rows with one shared CDR3 protein collapse into an entry with the most common genes and DNA. TCRdb, not the authors, supplied the V and J calls. For this sample there are 80,000 to 100,000 distinct CDR3 sequences; around 15% appear just once. The ten largest clonotypes hold about 6.7% of the sample.

The receptor was derived from an adult who was a healthcare worker with PCR-confirmed SARS-CoV-2 infection or an uninfected control (not recorded which). The sequenced sample was whole blood.

The nucleotide sequence is given as TGTGCCAGTCTAGCGGGAGTGAAAGAGACCCAGTACTTC. The encoded protein is CASLAGVKETQYF. This sequence uses TRBV2 and TRBJ2-5, with 10 bases aligning to TRBD2. From the germline V gene, CDR1 is SNHLY and CDR2 is FYNNEI. From cysteine to phenylalanine, the CDR3 is 13 amino acids long. Only the CDR3 portion is preserved as DNA: 39 bases, with reading frame beginning at the first base. Trimmed from V: 9 bases; trimmed from J: 3 bases; junction bases lacking a gene match: 4.